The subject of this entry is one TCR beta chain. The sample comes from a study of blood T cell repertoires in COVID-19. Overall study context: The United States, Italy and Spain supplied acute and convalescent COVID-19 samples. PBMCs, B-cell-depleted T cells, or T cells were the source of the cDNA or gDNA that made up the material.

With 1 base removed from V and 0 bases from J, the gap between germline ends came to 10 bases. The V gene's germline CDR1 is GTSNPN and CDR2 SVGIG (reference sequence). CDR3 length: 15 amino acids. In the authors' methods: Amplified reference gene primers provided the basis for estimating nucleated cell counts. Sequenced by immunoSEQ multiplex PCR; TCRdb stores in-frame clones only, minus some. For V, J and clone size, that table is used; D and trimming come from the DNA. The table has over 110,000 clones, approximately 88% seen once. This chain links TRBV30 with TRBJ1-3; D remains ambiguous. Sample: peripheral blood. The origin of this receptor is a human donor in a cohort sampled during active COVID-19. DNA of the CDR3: TGTGCCTGGAGTGCCCTGGGAGTCTCTGGAAACACCATATATTTT. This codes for CAWSALGVSGNTIYF.